This TCR beta chain was captured in a study of shared T cell receptors in the human thymus. TCRdb's copy holds only in-frame clones and misses some; the assay was immunoSEQ multiplex PCR. In the table there are just under 550,000 clones, 75% to 80% of which are singletons. The germline CDR1 and CDR2 sequences are SGHTA and FQGNSA. The CDR3 runs 17 residues. V lost 3 bases and J 1 base, leaving 16 bases between the germline ends. These same records also appear under a second study, on human thymus T cells. That paper notes: Thymus tissue was removed during corrective cardiac surgery. Apparent skewing of V and J gene usage characterized both thymic and blood repertoires.

The clonotype originates from a boy under three years old with a congenital heart defect. Sequenced input: thymocytes. The gene calls are TRBV7-2 and TRBJ2-4; D is perhaps TRBD2 (6 bases). CDR3 in amino acids: CASSFRRGSGAKNIQYF. The CDR3 region has the DNA TGTGCCAGCAGCTTTAGGCGGGGCAGTGGGGCCAAAAACATTCAGTACTTC.